A selection of T cell receptor beta chains follows, all from one sample in a study of blood T cell repertoires in COVID-19. Clones were read by immunoSEQ multiplex PCR, and TCRdb kept only the in-frame ones, dropping some. The table has 200,000 to 250,000 clones, approximately 84% seen once. The sequencing input was PBMCs or T cells enriched from blood (not recorded which). The receptor source for this set is a man between 60 and 75 years old who had recovered from COVID-19. CDR3s include the opening cysteine and the closing phenylalanine or tryptophan. The order of the fields is CDR3 length, clone size, D gene, J gene, V gene, CDR3 DNA, CDR3 protein. D genes are given only for firm matches. Clone sizes are given selectively: once, few, many, or a class where the clone is expanded.

17 | . | TRBD2 | TRBJ2-3 | TRBV4-3 | TGCGCCAGCAGCCAATTGACTAGCGGGGGGGTCACAGATACGCAGTATTTT | CASSQLTSGGVTDTQYF
13 | . | . | TRBJ2-2 | TRBV11-3 | TGTGCCAGCAGCTCCAGGGGAGGGGGGGAGCTGTTTTTT | CASSSRGGGELFF
14 | few | . | TRBJ1-2 | TRBV19 | TGTGCCAGTACTGCAGGGTCAGGGGTCCGCGGCTACACCTTC | CASTAGSGVRGYTF
13 | . | . | TRBJ2-3 | TRBV3-1/TRBV3-2 | TGTGCCAGCAGCCAAGTGGGAGCGGATACGCAGTATTTT | CASSQVGADTQYF
15 | . | TRBD1 | TRBJ1-4 | TRBV5-4 | TGTGCCAGCAGCTTGGCGGGACAGGGCGGTGAAAAACTGTTTTTT | CASSLAGQGGEKLFF
14 | once | . | TRBJ2-5 | TRBV5-1 | TGCGCCAGCAGCATCGGACAGTTCCAAGAGACCCAGTACTTC | CASSIGQFQETQYF
16 | . | . | TRBJ1-5 | TRBV19 | TGTGCCAGTAGTATCCAGGGAGGGCTTGTCTATCAGCCCCAGCATTTT | CASSIQGGLVYQPQHF
15 | . | TRBD1 | TRBJ1-6 | TRBV11-3 | TGTGCCAGCACTAACAGGGGGCGCCTTGATTCACCCCTCCACTTT | CASTNRGRLDSPLHF
14 | once | . | TRBJ1-1 | TRBV7-3 | TGTGCCAGCAGCTTAATGTCTCGGAACACTGAAGCTTTCTTT | CASSLMSRNTEAFF
14 | . | . | TRBJ1-2 | TRBV7-2 | TGTGCCAGCAGCTTAAGCCCCCGGGAATATGGCTACACCTTC | CASSLSPREYGYTF
14 | once | TRBD1 | TRBJ1-2 | TRBV3-1/TRBV3-2 | TGTGCCAGCAGCCTAGAAACAGGGGAATATGGCTACACCTTC | CASSLETGEYGYTF
15 | . | TRBD2 | TRBJ2-1 | TRBV7-9 | TGTGCCAGCAGCTTAGAGTTAGCGGGGGGCCATGAGCAGTTCTTC | CASSLELAGGHEQFF
15 | . | . | TRBJ1-1 | TRBV27 | TGTGCCAGCAGTTTATTCATACAGGGGAACACTGAAGCTTTCTTT | CASSLFIQGNTEAFF
13 | . | . | TRBJ2-3 | TRBV6-4 | TGTGCCAGCAGTGGTGGGCGGGGAGATACGCAGTATTTT | CASSGGRGDTQYF
14 | . | . | TRBJ1-1 | TRBV6-5 | TGTGCCAGCCAAAATCTAGTTGCGAACACTGAAGCTTTCTTT | CASQNLVANTEAFF
17 | . | TRBD1 | TRBJ1-1 | TRBV10-3 | TGTGCCATCAGTGAGTCCGCACGGGGACAGGGGGCGTCTGAAGCTTTCTTT | CAISESARGQGASEAFF